This T cell receptor beta chain was found in a study of blood T cell repertoires in COVID-19. Whole-study context: COVID-19 samples, acute and convalescent, were from the United States, Italy and Spain.

CDR3 length: 16 residues. The ends were cut back, 4 bases at V and 0 bases at J, with 12 bases in the middle. CDR1 is LNHDA and CDR2 is SQIVND in the germline V gene (reference sequence). Profiling relied on immunoSEQ multiplex PCR, and the TCRdb table lists in-frame clones only, not all of them. In the table there are over 200,000 clones, 88% of which are singletons. This receptor was taken from a man aged 60 to 75 who had recovered from COVID-19. The genes are TRBV19 and TRBJ2-2, with D hard to call. Sequencing input: peripheral blood. The CDR3 reads CASSTQDLSNTGELFF. The CDR3 DNA is TGTGCCAGTAGTACCCAGGATTTATCGAACACCGGGGAGCTGTTTTTT.